The 3 T cell receptor beta chains below were found in one sample sequenced in a study of cytomegalovirus exposure and HLA in healthy donors (dated by TCRdb to about 2017). The library was built by means of the immunoSEQ multiplex PCR assay. A mixture of 60 forward primers for TCR Vbeta segments and 13 reverse primers for TCR Jbeta segments was used in the multiplex PCR. The table was pulled from immuneACCESS by TCRdb, which kept in-frame rearrangements only. Such tables lose some clones; where checked, under half of the loss comes from unresolved V genes, and the rest has no known cause. A total of approximately 120,000 clones appear in this sample, about a sixth of them only once. The top ten clonotypes cover approximately 2.9% of the sample. Sequenced input: PBMCs. All receptors derive from a female donor in good health and CMV-seropositive.

In its sample, this clone was seen a few times. Here the CDR3 reads CASSPWTSGGQADTQYF. DNA for the CDR3: TGCGCCAGCAGCCCCTGGACTAGCGGGGGGCAAGCAGATACGCAGTATTTT. V and J are TRBV4-3 and TRBJ2-3; 14 bases are a match to TRBD2. CDR1 and CDR2 (germline): LGHNA, YSLEER. V shed 4 bases, J shed 4 bases, and the junction held 7 bases outside the gene matches. This CDR3 is built from 17 residues.

The chain employs TRBV7-9 and TRBJ1-1; TRBD1 might be the D (6 bases). Germline V lookup: CDR1 SEHNR, CDR2 FQNEAQ (reference sequence). This CDR3 comprises 12 residues. The germline V and J ends were trimmed by 1 base and 9 bases, with 9 bases remaining between them. Here the CDR3 DNA reads TGTGCCAGCAGCTTAGACAGGGTACAAGCTTTCTTT. The encoded protein is CASSLDRVQAFF.

This clone occurred a few times. The chain is built from TRBV5-1 and TRBJ2-7; 9 nucleotides line up with TRBD2. The CDR3 sequence is 16 residues long. CDR1 and CDR2 from the germline V gene are SGHRS and YFSETQ. J was trimmed by 2 bases and V by 0 bases; bases with no gene match: 6. CDR3 in amino acids: CASSLEVAGATYEQYF. CDR3 nucleotides: TGCGCCAGCAGCTTGGAGGTAGCGGGAGCCACCTACGAGCAGTACTTC.